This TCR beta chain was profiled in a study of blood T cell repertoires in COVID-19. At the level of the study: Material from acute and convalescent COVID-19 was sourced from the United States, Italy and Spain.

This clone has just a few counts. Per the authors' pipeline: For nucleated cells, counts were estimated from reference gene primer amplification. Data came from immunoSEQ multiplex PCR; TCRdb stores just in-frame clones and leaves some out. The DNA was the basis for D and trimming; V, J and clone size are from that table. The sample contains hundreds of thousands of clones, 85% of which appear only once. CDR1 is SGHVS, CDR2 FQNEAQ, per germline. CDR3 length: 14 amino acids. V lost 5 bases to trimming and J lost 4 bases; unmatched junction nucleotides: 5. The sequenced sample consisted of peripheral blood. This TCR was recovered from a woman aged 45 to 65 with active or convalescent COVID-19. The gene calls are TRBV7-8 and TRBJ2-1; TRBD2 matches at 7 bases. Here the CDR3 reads CASSGPAGYNEQFF. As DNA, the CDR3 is TGTGCCAGCAGCGGGCCAGCGGGATACAATGAGCAGTTCTTC.